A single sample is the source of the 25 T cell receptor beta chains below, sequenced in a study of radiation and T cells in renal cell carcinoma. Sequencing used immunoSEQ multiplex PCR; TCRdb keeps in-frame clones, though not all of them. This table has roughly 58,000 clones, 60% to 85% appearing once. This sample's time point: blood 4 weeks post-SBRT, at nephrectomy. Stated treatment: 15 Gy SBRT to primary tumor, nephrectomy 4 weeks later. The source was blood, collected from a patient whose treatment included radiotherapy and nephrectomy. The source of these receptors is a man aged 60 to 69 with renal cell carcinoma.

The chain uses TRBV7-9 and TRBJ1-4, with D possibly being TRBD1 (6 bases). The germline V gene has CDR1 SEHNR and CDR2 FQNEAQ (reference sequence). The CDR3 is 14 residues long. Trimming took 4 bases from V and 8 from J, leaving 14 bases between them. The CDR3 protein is CASSSAGVDEKLFF. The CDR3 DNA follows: TGTGCCAGCAGCTCAGCAGGGGTGGACGAAAAACTGTTTTTT.

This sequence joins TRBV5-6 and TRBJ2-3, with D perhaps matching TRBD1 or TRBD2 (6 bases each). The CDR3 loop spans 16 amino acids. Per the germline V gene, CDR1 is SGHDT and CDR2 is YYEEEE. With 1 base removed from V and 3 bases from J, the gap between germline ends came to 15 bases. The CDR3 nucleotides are TGTGCCAGCAGCTTGAGGGGGGCGGGTATGACAGATACGCAGTATTTT. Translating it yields CASSLRGAGMTDTQYF.

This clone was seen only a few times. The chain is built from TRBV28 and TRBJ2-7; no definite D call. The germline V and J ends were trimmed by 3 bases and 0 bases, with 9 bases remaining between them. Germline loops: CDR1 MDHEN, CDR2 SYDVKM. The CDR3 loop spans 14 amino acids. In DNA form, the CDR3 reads TGTGCCAGCAGTTTGGCCGGTAGCTCCTACGAGCAGTACGTC. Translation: CASSLAGSSYEQYV.

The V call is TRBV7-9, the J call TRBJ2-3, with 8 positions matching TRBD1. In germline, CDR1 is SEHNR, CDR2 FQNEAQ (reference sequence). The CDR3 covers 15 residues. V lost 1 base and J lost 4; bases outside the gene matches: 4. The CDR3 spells CASSLDGTGADTQYF. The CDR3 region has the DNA TGTGCCAGCAGCTTAGATGGGACAGGTGCAGATACGCAGTATTTT.

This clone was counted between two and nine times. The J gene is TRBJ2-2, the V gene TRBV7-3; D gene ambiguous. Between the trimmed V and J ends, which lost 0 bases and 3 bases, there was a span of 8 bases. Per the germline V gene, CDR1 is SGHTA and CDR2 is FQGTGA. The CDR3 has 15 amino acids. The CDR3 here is CASSLTASYTGELFF. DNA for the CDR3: TGTGCCAGCAGCTTAACCGCGAGCTACACCGGGGAGCTGTTTTTT.

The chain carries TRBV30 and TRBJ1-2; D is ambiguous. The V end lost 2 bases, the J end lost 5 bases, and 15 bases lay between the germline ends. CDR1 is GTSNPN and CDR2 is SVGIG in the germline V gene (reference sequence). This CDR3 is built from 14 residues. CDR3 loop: CAWSNFEKWYGYTF. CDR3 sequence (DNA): TGTGCCTGGAGTAACTTCGAGAAATGGTATGGCTACACCTTC.

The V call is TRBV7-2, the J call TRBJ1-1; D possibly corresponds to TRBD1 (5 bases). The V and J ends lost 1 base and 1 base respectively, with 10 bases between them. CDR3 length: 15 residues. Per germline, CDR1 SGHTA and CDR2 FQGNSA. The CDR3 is CASSLDLQGNTEAFF. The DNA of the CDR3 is TGTGCCAGCAGCTTAGATCTCCAGGGGAACACTGAAGCTTTCTTT.

The CDR3 loop is CASSRRTSGGSLQETQYF. The CDR3 nucleotides are TGTGCCAGCAGCCGTCGGACTAGCGGGGGGTCCCTTCAAGAGACCCAGTACTTC. The rearrangement links TRBV7-9 to TRBJ2-5; 14 nucleotides match TRBD2. The length of the CDR3 is 18 residues. Germline CDR1 SEHNR, CDR2 FQNEAQ (reference sequence). V dropped 5 bases and J dropped 2; count of bases not matched to a gene: 10.

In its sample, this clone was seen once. The CDR3 region is CASSFDRGWANVLTF. Written as DNA, the CDR3 is TGTGCCAGCAGTTTCGACAGGGGCTGGGCCAACGTCCTGACTTTC. The chain uses TRBV28 and TRBJ2-6, with 8 positions matching TRBD1. V shed 3 bases and J 5 bases; nucleotides not matched to a gene: 3. The CDR3 spans 15 residues. CDR1 is MDHEN and CDR2 is SYDVKM in the germline V gene.

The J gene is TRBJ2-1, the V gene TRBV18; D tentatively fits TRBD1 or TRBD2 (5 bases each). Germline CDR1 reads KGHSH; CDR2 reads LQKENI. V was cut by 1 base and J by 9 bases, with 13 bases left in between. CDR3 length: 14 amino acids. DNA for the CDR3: TGTGCCAGCTCACCACAGGGACCCCAGGTTGAGCAGTTCTTC. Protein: CASSPQGPQVEQFF.

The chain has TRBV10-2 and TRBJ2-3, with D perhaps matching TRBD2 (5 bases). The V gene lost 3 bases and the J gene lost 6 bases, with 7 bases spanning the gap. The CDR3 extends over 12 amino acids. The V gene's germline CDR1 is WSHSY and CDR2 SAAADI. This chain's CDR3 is CASSDGLDTQYF. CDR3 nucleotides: TGCGCCAGCAGTGACGGACTTGATACGCAGTATTTT.

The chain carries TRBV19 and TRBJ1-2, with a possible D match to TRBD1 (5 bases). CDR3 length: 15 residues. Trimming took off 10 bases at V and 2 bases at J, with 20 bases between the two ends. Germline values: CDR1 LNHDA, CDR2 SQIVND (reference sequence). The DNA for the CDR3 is TGTGCCACCAACGGGGGGGGAACCTTAAACTATGGCTACACCTTC. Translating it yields CATNGGGTLNYGYTF.

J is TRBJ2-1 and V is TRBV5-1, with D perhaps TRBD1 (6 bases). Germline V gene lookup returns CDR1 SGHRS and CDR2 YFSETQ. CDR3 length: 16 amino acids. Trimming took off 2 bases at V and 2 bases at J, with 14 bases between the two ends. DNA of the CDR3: TGCGCCAGCAGCTTTCCCGACAGGCAAGCCTACAATGAGCAGTTCTTC. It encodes CASSFPDRQAYNEQFF.

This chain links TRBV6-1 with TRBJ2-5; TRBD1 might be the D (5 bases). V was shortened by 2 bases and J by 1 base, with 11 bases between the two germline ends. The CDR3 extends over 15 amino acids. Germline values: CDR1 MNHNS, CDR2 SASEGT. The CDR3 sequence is CASSEFGRAQETQYF. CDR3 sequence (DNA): TGTGCCAGCAGTGAATTCGGCAGGGCCCAAGAGACCCAGTACTTC.

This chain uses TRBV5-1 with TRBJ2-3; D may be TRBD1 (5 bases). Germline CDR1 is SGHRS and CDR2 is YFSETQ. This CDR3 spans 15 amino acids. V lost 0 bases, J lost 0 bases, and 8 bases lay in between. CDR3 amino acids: CASSLGPGSTDTQYF. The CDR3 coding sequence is TGCGCCAGCAGCTTGGGCCCAGGGAGCACAGATACGCAGTATTTT.

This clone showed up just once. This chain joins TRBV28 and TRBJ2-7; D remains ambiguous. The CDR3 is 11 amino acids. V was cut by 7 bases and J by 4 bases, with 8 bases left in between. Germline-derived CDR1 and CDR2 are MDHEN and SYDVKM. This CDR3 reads CASTSVYEQYF. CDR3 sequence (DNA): TGTGCCAGCACCTCAGTATACGAGCAGTACTTC.

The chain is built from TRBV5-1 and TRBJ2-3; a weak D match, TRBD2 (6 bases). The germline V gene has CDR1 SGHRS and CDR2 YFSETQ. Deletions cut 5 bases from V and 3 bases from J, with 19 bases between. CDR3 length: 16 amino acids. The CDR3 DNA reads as TGCGCCAGCAGGTCTGCGGGGCGGGATCGAACAGATACGCAGTATTTT. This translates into CASRSAGRDRTDTQYF.

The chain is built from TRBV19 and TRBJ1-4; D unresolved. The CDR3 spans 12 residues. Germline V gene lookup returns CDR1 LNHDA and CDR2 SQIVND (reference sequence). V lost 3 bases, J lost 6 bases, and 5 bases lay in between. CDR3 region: CASSMKDEKLFF. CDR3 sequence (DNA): TGTGCCAGTAGTATGAAAGATGAAAAACTGTTTTTT.

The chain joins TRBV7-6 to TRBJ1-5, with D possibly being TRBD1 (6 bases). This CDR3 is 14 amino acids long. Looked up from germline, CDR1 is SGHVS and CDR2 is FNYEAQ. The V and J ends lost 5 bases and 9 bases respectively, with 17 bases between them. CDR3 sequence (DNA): TGTGCCAGCAGCCGACGGGGGGGCGTCGGGCCCCAGCATTTT. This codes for CASSRRGGVGPQHF.

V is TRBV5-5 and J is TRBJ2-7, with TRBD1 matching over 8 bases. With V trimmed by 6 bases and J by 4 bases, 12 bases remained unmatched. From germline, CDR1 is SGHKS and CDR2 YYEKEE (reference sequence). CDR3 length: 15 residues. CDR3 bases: TGTGCCAGCACCCCTGGACAGGGACCTTTTTACGAGCAGTACTTC. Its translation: CASTPGQGPFYEQYF.

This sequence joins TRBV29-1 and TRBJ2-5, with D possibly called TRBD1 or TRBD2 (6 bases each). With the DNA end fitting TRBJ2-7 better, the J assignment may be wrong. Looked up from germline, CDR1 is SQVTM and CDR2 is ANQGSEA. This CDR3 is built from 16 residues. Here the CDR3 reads CSVEAPGGRSSYEQYF. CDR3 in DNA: TGCAGCGTTGAAGCCCCCGGGGGCAGGAGCTCCTACGAGCAGTACTTC.

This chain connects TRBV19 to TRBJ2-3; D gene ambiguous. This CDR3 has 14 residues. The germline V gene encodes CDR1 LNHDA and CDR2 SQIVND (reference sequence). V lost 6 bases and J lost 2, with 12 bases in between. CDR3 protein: CASSPPYPTDTQYF. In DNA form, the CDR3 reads TGTGCCAGTAGCCCTCCTTATCCCACAGATACGCAGTATTTT.

CDR3 in amino acids: CASSPPWFRDQDDLGAKNIQYF. The CDR3 DNA sequence: TGTGCCAGCTCACCCCCGTGGTTCAGGGACCAGGACGACCTTGGGGCCAAAAACATTCAGTACTTC. The chain recombines TRBV18 with TRBJ2-4; D might be TRBD1 or TRBD2, each matching 5 bases. Trimming removed 3 bases from V and 1 base from J, with 31 bases in between. Germline CDR1 KGHSH, CDR2 LQKENI. This CDR3 is built from 22 residues.

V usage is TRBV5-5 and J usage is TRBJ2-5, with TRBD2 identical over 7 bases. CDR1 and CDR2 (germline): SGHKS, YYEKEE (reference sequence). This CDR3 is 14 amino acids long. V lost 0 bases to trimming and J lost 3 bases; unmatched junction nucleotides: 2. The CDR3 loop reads CASSLVAGEETQYF. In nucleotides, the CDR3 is TGTGCCAGCAGCTTGGTGGCGGGGGAAGAGACCCAGTACTTC.

Here the CDR3 DNA reads TGTGCCAGCAGTAGACTAGCGGCCACCAAGTCCACCGGGGAGCTGTTTTTT. This encodes CASSRLAATKSTGELFF. The V and J genes are TRBV27 and TRBJ2-2; 9 bases are a match to TRBD2. Germline-derived CDR1 and CDR2 are MNHEY and SMNVEV (reference sequence). The CDR3 consists of 17 residues. J was trimmed by 4 bases and V by 5 bases; bases with no gene match: 11.